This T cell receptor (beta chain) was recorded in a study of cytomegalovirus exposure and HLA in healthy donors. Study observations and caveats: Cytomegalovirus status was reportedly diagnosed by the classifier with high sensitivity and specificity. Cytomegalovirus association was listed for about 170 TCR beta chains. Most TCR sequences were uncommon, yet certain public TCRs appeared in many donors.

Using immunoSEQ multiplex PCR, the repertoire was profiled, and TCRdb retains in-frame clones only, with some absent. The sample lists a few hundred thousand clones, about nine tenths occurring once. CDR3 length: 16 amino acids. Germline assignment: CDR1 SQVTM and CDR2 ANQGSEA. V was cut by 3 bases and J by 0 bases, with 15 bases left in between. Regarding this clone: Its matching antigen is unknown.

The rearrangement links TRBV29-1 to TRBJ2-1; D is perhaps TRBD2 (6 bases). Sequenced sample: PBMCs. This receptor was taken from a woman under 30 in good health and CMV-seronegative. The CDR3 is CSVELVGGPSYNEQFF. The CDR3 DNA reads TGCAGCGTTGAGCTCGTGGGGGGTCCCTCCTACAATGAGCAGTTCTTC.